This T cell receptor beta chain appears in the sequencing data of a study of human T cells and chemical hapten exposure. TCRdb re-analysed the RACE reads in MiXCR, keeping a single row per CDR3 protein. Of about 98,000 distinct CDR3 sequences listed, roughly a tenth are singletons. This clonotype has a handful of counts. Time point meaning: pre-sensitization, week 0. Specified treatment: therapeutic diphenylcyclopropenone sensitization with weekly scalp DPC. From germline, CDR1 is MNHEY and CDR2 SVGAGI. V lost 7 bases and J lost 2; bases outside the gene matches: 17. The CDR3 totals 18 residues. This clonotype was sampled from a woman aged 55-75 years with alopecia areata. Some clones in this sample may be carry-over from other donors' samples. The V call is TRBV6-5, the J call TRBJ2-1, with 7 nucleotides matching TRBD2. Sequencing was performed on whole blood, taken in connection with sensitization to the hapten diphenylcyclopropenone (DPC). CDR3 nucleotide sequence: TGTGCCAGCACTGGGAGGGCGATACCCCATGGAGCCTACAATGAGCAGTTCTTC. Translated: CASTGRAIPHGAYNEQFF.